This TCR beta chain was retrieved from a study of technical replicates of blood from four donors. This table comes from immunoSEQ multiplex PCR, and its TCRdb copy is limited to in-frame clones, with some not included. The sample has about 86,000 clones, over 90% seen once; the top ten hold more than 0.35%. This clone was recorded only once. Germline-derived CDR1 and CDR2 are MNHEY and SMNVEV (reference sequence). The CDR3 runs 16 residues. The germline V and J ends were trimmed by 2 bases and 0 bases, with 10 bases remaining between them. This TCR came from a human donor in good health. The sequenced sample consisted of T cells isolated from PBMCs. The gene calls are TRBV27 and TRBJ1-4; D is uncertain. The CDR3 DNA reads as TGTGCCAGCAGTTTAACCAAGCTTGCAACTAATGAAAAACTGTTTTTT. Translating gives CASSLTKLATNEKLFF.